A single sample gave rise to the 32 T cell receptor beta chains below, sequenced in a study of graft-versus-host responses after intestinal transplantation (dated by TCRdb to the early 2020s). Libraries were built with the immunoSEQ multiplex PCR assay. This is the immuneACCESS table as TCRdb keeps it, with only in-frame sequences that have V and J called. A part of the clones is gone; compared with another copy, unresolved V genes explain less than half, and the rest is unexplained. This sample gives tens of thousands of clones in total; around 96% of them show up just once. The ten largest account for approximately 0.5% of the sample. Interpreted using the paper, the time point label stands for: cells obtained before transplantation from donor or recipient. What these receptors recognize is not known. Sequencing was performed on unstimulated CD8+ T cells sorted from spleen or lymph node cells, taken before intestinal transplant. The receptors stem from a human donor who received an intestinal transplant.

This chain uses TRBV15 with TRBJ2-1, with 9 bases identical to TRBD2. Germline CDR1 is LNHNV and CDR2 is YYDKDF (reference sequence). V was clipped by 1 base and J by 10 bases; unmatched bases: 2. The CDR3 consists of 13 residues. For the CDR3, the DNA is TGTGCCACCAGCAGAGGCCTAGCGGGAGAGCAGTTCTTC. Amino acid sequence: CATSRGLAGEQFF. Drawing the rest from reference TRBV15 and TRBJ2-1, the complete variable domain is DAMVIQNPRYQVTQFGKPVTLSCSQTLNHNVMYWYQQKSSQAPKLLFHYYDKDFNNEADTPDNFQSRRPNTSFCFLDIRSPGLGDTAMYLCATSRGLAGEQFFGPGTRLTVL.

V usage is TRBV6-5 and J usage is TRBJ2-3; 9 nucleotides agree with TRBD2. The germline V gene encodes CDR1 MNHEY and CDR2 SVGAGI. The CDR3 covers 14 residues. V was clipped by 4 bases and J by 6 bases; unmatched bases: 5. The CDR3 protein is CASSSAGGGDTQYF. CDR3 bases: TGTGCCAGCAGTTCAGCGGGAGGAGGTGATACGCAGTATTTT.

The V gene is TRBV7-9, the J gene TRBJ1-5; D ambiguous. Germline-derived CDR1 and CDR2 are SEHNR and FQNEAQ (reference sequence). This CDR3 is 13 amino acids long. The V end lost 5 bases, the J end lost 3 bases, and 8 bases lay between the germline ends. The CDR3 sequence: CASSGRSNQPQHF. DNA of the CDR3: TGTGCCAGCAGCGGACGATCCAATCAGCCCCAGCATTTT.

V and J are TRBV4-1 and TRBJ2-1; tentatively, D is TRBD1 (5 bases). Trimming stripped 1 base from V and 5 bases from J, with 18 bases between. Germline V gene sequence: CDR1 MGHRA, CDR2 YSYEKL. This CDR3 contains 17 residues. CDR3 DNA sequence: TGCGCCAGCAGCCAAGGAGAAGGGGCAGAAAATCACAATGAGCAGTTCTTC. This encodes CASSQGEGAENHNEQFF.

V is TRBV30 and J is TRBJ2-3; unclear D gene. Germline CDR1 and CDR2: GTSNPN and SVGIG (reference sequence). The CDR3 loop spans 12 amino acids. V was trimmed by 1 base and J by 4 bases, leaving 6 bases between them. The CDR3 here is CAWSDESDTQYF. CDR3 nucleotides: TGTGCCTGGAGTGACGAGTCAGATACGCAGTATTTT.

The genes are TRBV18 and TRBJ1-5; no clear D. There are 16 residues in the CDR3. V dropped 5 bases and J dropped 2 bases, with 16 bases sitting between them. Germline V lookup: CDR1 KGHSH, CDR2 LQKENI. The CDR3 reads CASSAWTDLGNQPQHF. The CDR3 nucleotides are TGTGCCAGCTCAGCCTGGACTGATTTAGGCAATCAGCCCCAGCATTTT.

This clone occurred once. This chain links TRBV7-2 with TRBJ2-5; TRBD2 matches at 9 bases. Trimming removed 2 bases from V and 5 bases from J; junction bases left unmatched: 3. The CDR3 has 14 residues. Germline CDR1 reads SGHTA; CDR2 reads FQGNSA. DNA of the CDR3: TGTGCCAGCAGCTTAATAGCGGGAGTCGAGACCCAGTACTTC. It is translated as CASSLIAGVETQYF.

The sample holds one count of this clone. The genes are TRBV5-8 and TRBJ2-5, with 11 bases lining up with TRBD2. CDR3 length equals 19 residues. Trimming at V came to 0 bases and at J to 1 base, leaving 11 bases not matched to a gene. CDR1 is SGHTS, CDR2 YDEGEE, per germline. The chain's CDR3 is CASSLAAGKTSGVQETQYF. CDR3 sequence (DNA): TGTGCCAGCAGCTTGGCGGCAGGGAAGACTAGCGGGGTCCAAGAGACCCAGTACTTC.

This rearrangement joins TRBV7-7 to TRBJ2-3; D is unresolved. Germline CDR1 SSHAT, CDR2 FNYEAQ (reference sequence). CDR3 length equals 13 residues. With 1 base removed from V and 2 bases from J, the gap between germline ends came to 4 bases. For the CDR3, the DNA is TGTGCCAGCAGCTTAGGGCCCACAGATACGCAGTATTTT. Protein sequence: CASSLGPTDTQYF.

Notes on this clone: This sample includes further DNA sequences coding for the same CDR3. This chain connects TRBV7-2 to TRBJ2-5; D gene ambiguous. Deletions cut 1 base from V and 5 bases from J, with 5 bases between. CDR3 length: 12 amino acids. CDR1 is SGHTA and CDR2 is FQGNSA in the germline V gene. The CDR3 coding sequence is TGTGCCAGCAGCTTAGTAGGGGAGACCCAGTACTTC. Its protein is CASSLVGETQYF.

This chain joins TRBV9 and TRBJ2-7; 7 bases fit TRBD2. The V segment lost 0 bases and the J segment 3 bases; nucleotides outside the gene matches: 6. CDR1 and CDR2 from the germline V gene are SGDLS and YYNGEE. The CDR3 is 15 amino acids. The CDR3 DNA reads as TGTGCCAGCAGCGTAGCCCCCAGCGGGAACTACGAGCAGTACTTC. Translation gives CASSVAPSGNYEQYF.

The chain employs TRBV27 and TRBJ2-2; D ambiguous. The germline gives CDR1 MNHEY, CDR2 SMNVEV (reference sequence). Trimming removed 3 bases at V and 1 base at J, with 6 bases between. The CDR3 sequence is 14 residues long. CDR3 DNA: TGTGCCAGCAGTTTGAACAGGAACACCGGGGAGCTGTTTTTT. Translation: CASSLNRNTGELFF.

This clone was seen a few times. The rearrangement uses TRBV9 and TRBJ2-5; D is uncertain. The CDR3 is 14 amino acids. Deletions cut 0 bases from V and 1 base from J, with 7 bases between. CDR1 is SGDLS, CDR2 YYNGEE, per germline. The CDR3 sequence: CASSVVGSQETQYF. The CDR3 DNA reads TGTGCCAGCAGCGTAGTAGGTAGCCAAGAGACCCAGTACTTC.

The genes are TRBV2 and TRBJ2-1, with D perhaps TRBD2 (6 bases). V was pared by 10 bases and J by 6 bases, with 13 bases between. This CDR3 region has 12 residues. The V gene's germline CDR1 is SNHLY and CDR2 FYNNEI. CDR3 region: CANQGGLNEQFF. The CDR3 DNA is TGTGCCAATCAAGGAGGGCTCAATGAGCAGTTCTTC.

The chain links TRBV7-9 to TRBJ2-1; 8 positions agree with TRBD2. Germline trimming cut 5 bases from V and 8 bases from J; bases unmatched to any gene: 8. The CDR3 sequence is 14 residues long. Germline lookup yields CDR1 SEHNR and CDR2 FQNEAQ (reference sequence). In nucleotides, the CDR3 is TGTGCCAGCAGCCAAGCGGGAGAGGATTATGAGCAGTTCTTC. It codes for CASSQAGEDYEQFF.

This clone was picked up one time. The J gene is TRBJ1-5, the V gene TRBV27, with 8 bases aligning to TRBD1. V shed 0 bases and J 4 bases; nucleotides not matched to a gene: 2. The CDR3 has 15 residues. Germline V gene data show CDR1 as MNHEY and CDR2 as SMNVEV (reference sequence). CDR3 sequence (DNA): TGTGCCAGCAGTTTATCGTGGACAGGGAATCAGCCCCAGCATTTT. This encodes CASSLSWTGNQPQHF.

The chain carries TRBV18 and TRBJ1-2; D uncertain. Trimming shortened V by 2 bases and J by 5 bases, and 18 bases separated the two germline ends. The CDR3 is made up of 16 amino acids. CDR1 and CDR2 from the germline V gene are KGHSH and LQKENI. CDR3 region: CASSPSYSAFWYGYTF. CDR3 coding DNA: TGTGCCAGCTCACCATCTTACAGTGCCTTTTGGTATGGCTACACCTTC. The full variable domain, in which reference TRBV18 and TRBJ1-2 provide the parts outside the CDR3, is NAGVMQNPRHLVRRRGQEARLRCSPMKGHSHVYWYRQLPEEGLKFMVYLQKENIIDESGMPKERFSAEFPKEGPSILRIQQVVRGDSAAYFCASSPSYSAFWYGYTFGSGTRLTVV.

The chain uses TRBV5-1 and TRBJ1-1, with TRBD1 matching over 8 bases. The CDR3 length is 16 residues. The V segment lost 1 base and the J segment 6 bases; nucleotides outside the gene matches: 11. Per the germline V gene, CDR1 is SGHRS and CDR2 is YFSETQ. For the CDR3, the DNA is TGCGCCAGCAGCTTGATAATCGGACAGGGAATGCCTGAAGCTTTCTTT. The encoded protein is CASSLIIGQGMPEAFF.

The rearrangement joins TRBV19 to TRBJ1-2; D call uncertain. CDR1 LNHDA and CDR2 SQIVND come from the germline V gene (reference sequence). The CDR3 consists of 14 residues. V was shortened by 11 bases and J by 0 bases, with 16 bases between the two germline ends. The CDR3 region is CAPGPDGSNYGYTF. The DNA of the CDR3 is TGTGCCCCGGGCCCCGACGGTTCTAACTATGGCTACACCTTC.

The chain links TRBV18 to TRBJ2-7; 7 nucleotides match TRBD1. CDR1 and CDR2 (germline): KGHSH, LQKENI. This CDR3 is 16 amino acids long. The J segment lost 4 bases and the V segment lost 3 bases, leaving 12 bases of the junction unmatched. Here the CDR3 reads CASSPSSLGGEYEQYF. DNA for the CDR3: TGTGCCAGCTCACCTTCATCTTTAGGGGGCGAATACGAGCAGTACTTC. Based on the CDR3 plus reference TRBV18 and TRBJ2-7, the full variable domain is NAGVMQNPRHLVRRRGQEARLRCSPMKGHSHVYWYRQLPEEGLKFMVYLQKENIIDESGMPKERFSAEFPKEGPSILRIQQVVRGDSAAYFCASSPSSLGGEYEQYFGPGTRLTVT.

V and J are TRBV5-6 and TRBJ1-2; the D is unclear. The germline CDR1 and CDR2 sequences are SGHDT and YYEEEE. V was pared by 0 bases and J by 3 bases, with 6 bases between. The CDR3 spans 13 residues. CDR3 in DNA: TGTGCCAGCAGCTTGGCGGTTCACTATGGCTACACCTTC. Protein: CASSLAVHYGYTF.

This CDR3 is CSVLGAGGRADTQYF. As DNA, the CDR3 is TGCAGCGTCCTTGGAGCGGGAGGGCGGGCAGATACGCAGTATTTT. This rearrangement joins TRBV29-1 to TRBJ2-3, with TRBD2 matching over 10 bases. V dropped 6 bases and J dropped 4; count of bases not matched to a gene: 10. This CDR3 is 15 amino acids long. Germline V gene lookup returns CDR1 SQVTM and CDR2 ANQGSEA.

The V gene is TRBV7-9, the J gene TRBJ1-6; a weak D match, TRBD1 (5 bases). CDR1 and CDR2 (germline): SEHNR, FQNEAQ (reference sequence). The CDR3 length is 13 residues. V gave up 6 bases and J gave up 4 bases, with 7 bases separating them. As DNA, the CDR3 is TGTGCCAGCAGGGGACGGTATAATTCACCCCTCCACTTT. Amino acids: CASRGRYNSPLHF.

J is TRBJ2-1 and V is TRBV7-8, with 9 bases that match TRBD2. The CDR3 spans 20 residues. The V gene's germline CDR1 is SGHVS and CDR2 FQNEAQ. With 0 bases clipped from V and 7 bases from J, the junction kept 19 bases outside the gene matches. DNA of the CDR3: TGTGCCAGCAGCTTAGCGCGGGAGGGCGACTACGTCGCCACGAGGAATGAGCAGTTCTTC. Its translation is CASSLAREGDYVATRNEQFF.

V is TRBV11-2 and J is TRBJ2-5; D is perhaps TRBD2 (5 bases). V was trimmed by 6 bases and J by 4 bases, leaving 21 bases between them. The CDR3 length is 16 residues. Germline V gene data show CDR1 as SGHAT and CDR2 as FQNNGV. In DNA, the CDR3 is TGTGCCAGCAGGACTACTGATGGGGAAATGATAGAGACCCAGTACTTC. This codes for CASRTTDGEMIETQYF.

In its sample, this clone was seen once. The chain carries TRBV11-2 and TRBJ2-1; 10 nucleotides match TRBD2. Trimming took 1 base from V and 4 from J; bases not matched to a gene: 10. The CDR3 consists of 18 residues. Germline lookup yields CDR1 SGHAT and CDR2 FQNNGV. The CDR3 protein is CASSLAGKTSGPYNEQFF. CDR3 in DNA: TGTGCCAGCAGCTTAGCGGGGAAGACTAGCGGGCCGTACAATGAGCAGTTCTTC. The whole variable domain, filled in from reference TRBV11-2 and TRBJ2-1, reads EAGVAQSPRYKIIEKRQSVAFWCNPISGHATLYWYQQILGQGPKLLIQFQNNGVVDDSQLPKDRFSAERLKGVDSTLKIQPAKLEDSAVYLCASSLAGKTSGPYNEQFFGPGTRLTVL.

The chain uses TRBV6-1 and TRBJ2-1, with 13 bases matching TRBD2. The V gene end was trimmed by 6 bases and the J gene end by 8 bases; junction bases not matched to a gene: 13. Germline loops: CDR1 MNHNS, CDR2 SASEGT. This CDR3 is built from 17 residues. CDR3 residues: CASREIKLAGGTDEQFF. As DNA, the CDR3 is TGTGCCAGCAGGGAAATAAAACTAGCGGGAGGGACGGATGAGCAGTTCTTC.

This clone has a handful of counts. The chain couples TRBV9 to TRBJ2-6; D is perhaps TRBD1 (6 bases). Germline V gene data show CDR1 as SGDLS and CDR2 as YYNGEE. The CDR3 loop spans 16 amino acids. The ends were cut back, 3 bases at V and 0 bases at J, with 10 bases in the middle. The DNA of the CDR3 is TGTGCCAGCAGCGGTACAGGGTTCTCTGGGGCCAACGTCCTGACTTTC. Encoded protein: CASSGTGFSGANVLTF.

V and J are TRBV27 and TRBJ2-1; TRBD2 aligns across 13 bases. The germline gives CDR1 MNHEY, CDR2 SMNVEV (reference sequence). With 5 bases clipped from V and 9 bases from J, the junction kept 13 bases outside the gene matches. The CDR3 spans 17 residues. DNA for the CDR3: TGTGCCAGCAGTCCCGCGACTAGCGGGAGGAGAGGGGGTGAGCAGTTCTTC. This codes for CASSPATSGRRGGEQFF.

The chain carries TRBV9 and TRBJ2-2, with TRBD2 identical over 11 bases. V shed 1 base, J shed 6 bases, and the junction held 5 bases outside the gene matches. Germline V lookup: CDR1 SGDLS, CDR2 YYNGEE. This CDR3 has 16 residues. CDR3 residues: CASSVHPSGRSGELFF. The CDR3 nucleotides read TGTGCCAGCAGCGTACATCCTAGCGGGAGGTCCGGGGAGCTGTTTTTT.

This chain connects TRBV27 to TRBJ2-7; D ambiguous. This CDR3 region has 15 residues. Germline CDR1 reads MNHEY; CDR2 reads SMNVEV (reference sequence). Trimming left V 0 bases short and J 5 bases short, with 14 bases between. CDR3 DNA sequence: TGTGCCAGCAGTTTATCCCTCGAATGGGTCCACGAGCAGTACTTC. It codes for CASSLSLEWVHEQYF.

The rearrangement joins TRBV7-9 to TRBJ2-1, with D possibly TRBD2 on 6 matching bases. V dropped 6 bases and J dropped 9 bases, with 12 bases sitting between them. Per the germline V gene, CDR1 is SEHNR and CDR2 is FQNEAQ (reference sequence). The CDR3 runs to 12 residues. CDR3 loop: CASRDSGAEQFF. As DNA, the CDR3 is TGTGCCAGCAGAGATAGCGGAGCTGAGCAGTTCTTC.